The sequence of this TCR beta chain was determined in a study of vaccination effects on CD4 cells after COVID-19. Pools of viral peptides were used by the ViraFEST assay to expand antigen-specific CD4+ T cells ahead of sequencing. With 10 to 11 days of culture completed, CD4+ T cells were isolated. All study participants received two doses of BNT162b2 or mRNA-1273 vaccine. It was with 10 IU/ml IL-2 and around 9.9 ug/ml peptides that 1.5 million to 2 million PBMC per well were cultured. From germline, CDR1 is LNHDA and CDR2 SQIVND (reference sequence). The V gene lost 8 bases and the J gene lost 8 bases, with 15 bases spanning the gap. The CDR3 runs 12 residues. The table came from immunoSEQ multiplex PCR; TCRdb's copy has only in-frame clones and leaves some out. The sample has 30,000 to 40,000 clones; roughly 63% are singletons. Study-wide points: Clonal contraction was marked in infection- and vaccine-induced clones late after vaccination.

This clone was observed a few times. Its specificity is unknown. The gene calls are TRBV19 and TRBJ1-2; D is ambiguous. The sequence came from a human donor who received a COVID-19 vaccine. Sequenced material: CD4+ T cells from PBMCs cultured with SARS-CoV-2 spike peptides, taken after COVID-19 vaccination. The CDR3 loop reads CASFRSAGGYTF. CDR3 coding DNA: TGTGCCAGTTTCCGATCGGCTGGGGGCTACACCTTC.